This T cell receptor (beta chain) was sequenced during a study of shared clonotypes between healthy human individuals. About the study: Researchers assigned three CD4 naive, three CD4 memory, two CD8 naive and one CD8 memory plate to each donor. Overall study results and limits: Generation of non-shared clonotypes was less probable than generation of clonotypes shared by all four donors. Apart from blood, nothing was sampled; tissue repertoires likely differ.

The germline CDR1 and CDR2 sequences are MNHNY and SVGAGI (reference sequence). J was trimmed by 6 bases and V by 6 bases; bases with no gene match: 8. CDR3 length: 15 residues. As concerns this clone: Its antigen is unidentified.

TCRdb keeps only in-frame clones here, not all; method: immunoSEQ multiplex PCR. Of millions of clones in the sample, about 95% were seen once. Naive-designated CD8 cells lacked CD45RO, were positively enriched for CCR7, and omitted terminally differentiated effector memory CD45RA+ cells. Those who donated were healthy HIV-negative adults, with no recent acute infections or vaccinations reported. The receptor was isolated from a man aged 18 to 30 in good health. The material sequenced was naive CD8+ T cells sorted from blood. The chain has TRBV6-6 and TRBJ2-2, with TRBD1 matching over 9 bases. Here the CDR3 DNA reads TGTGCCAGCAGCCTACACAGGGGGCAGGCCGGGGAGCTGTTTTTT. Translating gives CASSLHRGQAGELFF.